Below, 14 T cell receptor beta chains from the same sample are listed, as sequenced in a study of chemoradiotherapy in HPV16-positive cancers. Using immunoSEQ multiplex PCR, the repertoire was profiled, and TCRdb retains in-frame clones only, with some absent. The sample contains 15,000 to 20,000 clones, roughly 89% of which appear only once. The input for sequencing was blood, taken from a patient who underwent chemoradiotherapy. Source of these receptors: a human donor with HPV-associated anogenital cancer.

The chain carries TRBV5-1 and TRBJ2-3, with 9 bases fitting TRBD2. Germline V gives CDR1 SGHRS, CDR2 YFSETQ. This CDR3 spans 16 amino acids. Trimming took 0 bases from V and 0 from J; bases not matched to a gene: 2. The CDR3 reads CASSLVGTSSTDTQYF. The CDR3 DNA sequence: TGCGCCAGCAGCTTGGTGGGGACTAGCAGCACAGATACGCAGTATTTT.

The chain links TRBV4-1 to TRBJ1-5; D gene unclear. V was clipped by 2 bases and J by 1 base, with 24 bases between them. Germline CDR1 reads MGHRA; CDR2 reads YSYEKL. This CDR3 spans 20 amino acids. CDR3 sequence: CASSQWSWMSSLGSNQPQHF. CDR3 DNA sequence: TGCGCCAGCAGCCAATGGAGTTGGATGTCGTCACTGGGGAGCAATCAGCCCCAGCATTTT.

This rearrangement joins TRBV14 to TRBJ1-2, with D unclear. The CDR3 extends over 13 amino acids. V lost 2 bases and J 5 bases, leaving 9 bases between the germline ends. Germline lookup yields CDR1 SGHDN and CDR2 FVKESK. Here the CDR3 reads CASSQSRGYGYTF. CDR3 DNA: TGTGCCAGCAGCCAATCCCGGGGTTATGGCTACACCTTC.

The gene calls are TRBV7-9 and TRBJ2-3; D is possibly TRBD1 (6 bases). The CDR3 length is 15 residues. Germline V gene lookup returns CDR1 SEHNR and CDR2 FQNEAQ (reference sequence). The germline V and J ends were trimmed by 3 bases and 1 base, with 11 bases remaining between them. The CDR3 DNA follows: TGTGCCAGCAGCTTGTGGGCAGGGGGCACAGATACGCAGTATTTT. It codes for CASSLWAGGTDTQYF.

The CDR3 protein is CASSSGNEQFF. CDR3 nucleotide sequence: TGTGCCAGCAGTTCTGGGAATGAGCAGTTCTTC. This rearrangement joins TRBV27 to TRBJ2-1; the D is unclear. Between the trimmed V and J ends, which lost 4 bases and 7 bases, there was a span of 5 bases. The length of the CDR3 is 11 residues. In germline, CDR1 is MNHEY, CDR2 SMNVEV (reference sequence).

This chain links TRBV6-1 with TRBJ1-1, with D perhaps TRBD1 (5 bases). The germline V gene encodes CDR1 MNHNS and CDR2 SASEGT. The ends were cut back, 7 bases at V and 1 base at J, with 10 bases in the middle. CDR3 size: 13 residues. The DNA for the CDR3 is TGTGCCAGCACTTTCGACAGGAACACTGAAGCTTTCTTT. Translation gives CASTFDRNTEAFF.

This clone showed up just a few times. V is TRBV10-2 and J is TRBJ2-7; TRBD1 matches at 12 bases. The CDR3 is made up of 14 amino acids. Trimming removed 4 bases from V and 6 bases from J; junction bases left unmatched: 4. Germline CDR1 reads WSHSY; CDR2 reads SAAADI. CDR3 sequence: CASSGGTGGAEQYF. The CDR3 nucleotides are TGCGCCAGCAGTGGCGGGACAGGGGGCGCCGAGCAGTACTTC.

V is TRBV11-1 and J is TRBJ1-3, with TRBD1 as a possible D gene (5 bases). Trimming removed 6 bases from V and 0 bases from J, with 15 bases in between. CDR1 SGHAT and CDR2 FQDESV come from the germline V gene (reference sequence). The CDR3 is made up of 16 amino acids. The CDR3 DNA reads TGTGCCAGCAGAAAGACCCAGGGAGGCTCTGGAAACACCATATATTTT. Protein product: CASRKTQGGSGNTIYF.

The chain uses TRBV4-1 and TRBJ1-1; 7 bases line up with TRBD1. The CDR3 sequence is 15 residues long. The J segment lost 4 bases and the V segment lost 4 bases, leaving 9 bases of the junction unmatched. Germline V gene data show CDR1 as MGHRA and CDR2 as YSYEKL. CDR3 DNA: TGCGCCAGCAGCCCCTATGGACCAGGGGGCACTGAAGCTTTCTTT. Its protein product is CASSPYGPGGTEAFF.

This sequence joins TRBV9 and TRBJ2-5; D is unclear. Germline CDR1 is SGDLS and CDR2 is YYNGEE. This CDR3 has 13 residues. V lost 3 bases and J lost 5, with 11 bases in between. CDR3 in DNA: TGTGCCAGCAGCGGTCACCGTGTGGAGACCCAGTACTTC. It is translated as CASSGHRVETQYF.

The CDR3 DNA is TGTGCCAGCTCACTTGGACAGGGGGCGTGGGTCACCGGGGAGCTGTTTTTT. This codes for CASSLGQGAWVTGELFF. The chain links TRBV18 to TRBJ2-2; TRBD1 matches at 11 bases. CDR3 length equals 17 residues. The V segment lost 4 bases and the J segment 4 bases; nucleotides outside the gene matches: 8. Germline CDR1 is KGHSH and CDR2 is LQKENI.

This chain joins TRBV30 and TRBJ1-1, with D possibly TRBD1 on 5 matching bases. This CDR3 spans 14 amino acids. CDR1 and CDR2 from the germline V gene are GTSNPN and SVGIG (reference sequence). Trimming took 4 bases from V and 2 from J, leaving 14 bases between them. CDR3 bases: TGTGCCTGGATGAAGGGACGGACTAACACTGAAGCTTTCTTT. Translation: CAWMKGRTNTEAFF. The whole variable domain, remainder taken from reference TRBV30 and TRBJ1-1, is SQTIHQWPATLVQPVGSPLSLECTVEGTSNPNLYWYRQAAGRGLQLLFYSVGIGQISSEVPQNLSASRPQDRQFILSSKKLLLSDSGFYLCAWMKGRTNTEAFFGQGTRLTVV.

The chain couples TRBV6-5 to TRBJ1-1; TRBD1 is a possible D gene (6 bases). The CDR3 is made up of 15 amino acids. Per germline, CDR1 MNHEY and CDR2 SVGAGI. The V end was cut by 2 bases, the J end by 4 bases, with 14 bases between. This chain's CDR3 is CASSYSGGGGTEAFF. The CDR3 DNA is TGTGCCAGCAGTTACAGCGGGGGGGGCGGCACTGAAGCTTTCTTT.

CDR3: CASRPPGQGLESTEAFF. As DNA, the CDR3 is TGTGCCAGCAGACCACCGGGACAGGGGTTGGAGTCCACTGAAGCTTTCTTT. The chain couples TRBV28 to TRBJ1-1; 10 nucleotides agree with TRBD1. Looked up from germline, CDR1 is MDHEN and CDR2 is SYDVKM. CDR3 length: 17 residues. J lost 4 bases, V lost 6 bases, and 14 bases had no gene match.